This entry concerns a single TCR beta chain. Its antigen is currently unknown. TCRdb's copy holds only in-frame clones and misses some; the assay was immunoSEQ multiplex PCR. Counted here are some 17,000 clones, 90% to 95% occurring once; the ten biggest clones make up around an eighth. Trimming left V 0 bases short and J 3 bases short, with 9 bases between. CDR1 and CDR2 from the germline V gene are SGHRS and YFSETQ. This CDR3 contains 14 residues. The sample belongs to a study of chemoradiotherapy in HPV16-positive cancers. For the study at large: Candidate HPV-specific T-cell clones and common TCR motifs came from functional assays in a couple of HPV16-positive patients. Overall study results and limits: Candidate HPV-specific clones and E7-related TCR motifs grew in tumor during treatment. HPV-responsive T-cell expansion during chemoradiotherapy was linked to improved recurrence-free survival in HPV16-positive patients. Functional assays defining HPV-specific T cells used only two HPV16-positive patients.

The specimen comprised blood, sampled from a patient who underwent chemoradiotherapy. The receptor's source is a human donor with HPV-associated anogenital cancer. The chain employs TRBV5-1 and TRBJ1-1; no firm D call. The DNA for the CDR3 is TGCGCCAGCAGCTTGGACAACGGGGACACTGAAGCTTTCTTT. It is translated as CASSLDNGDTEAFF.